This T cell receptor (beta chain) was recovered during a study of blood T cells in healthy people across ages. Study outcomes and limitations: Naive and antigen-experienced cells could not be conclusively compared, given unsorted PBMCs.

A remark on this clonotype: What it binds is unknown. Given a much more abundant clone one base away, this may be a read error.

CDR1 and CDR2 (germline): SQVTM, ANQGSEA. This CDR3 has 13 amino acids. V lost 7 bases and J 2 bases, leaving 15 bases between the germline ends. The authors ran a second PCR of about 6 to 11 cycles using a sample-barcoded 5' primer and a J-beta primer mix. Carrying 12 random nucleotides, a template-switch adaptor labeled each individual cDNA molecule. Using its own MiXCR run on the 5' RACE reads, TCRdb lists one record per CDR3 protein. The sample holds around 670,000 distinct CDR3 sequences, around 31% seen once. This chain joins TRBV29-1 and TRBJ2-7, with a tentative D call TRBD1 (5 bases). Sequenced sample: blood. The clonotype comes from an elderly woman in good health. The CDR3 DNA follows: TGCAGCGCCTGGGGCAGAATAACCTACGAGCAGTACTTC. Its protein is CSAWGRITYEQYF.